This T cell receptor beta chain derives from a study of CD8 T cells in Susac syndrome. Reverse transcription used roughly 0.5 to 1 ug RNA and random hexamers. Across 54 Vbeta and 13 Jbeta, TCR beta CDR3 was amplified with immunoSEQ multiplex PCR. TCRdb re-analysed the immunoSEQ multiplex PCR reads in MiXCR, keeping a single row per CDR3 protein. The sample includes roughly 150,000 distinct CDR3 sequences, around 95% of them seen just once. The germline V and J ends were trimmed by 1 base and 3 bases, with 11 bases remaining between them. The germline V gene has CDR1 SEHNR and CDR2 FQNEAQ (reference sequence). The CDR3 is 15 amino acids. Negative isolation was used for CD8+ and CD4+ T cells, and FACS enrichment was applied to TEMRA cells.

The chain combines TRBV7-9 with TRBJ2-3; maybe TRBD1 (6 bases). This TCR was recovered from a human donor with multiple sclerosis. The sample comprised CD8+ T cells from PBMCs. CDR3 amino acids: CASSLEQGRTDTQYF. CDR3 sequence (DNA): TGTGCCAGCAGCTTAGAACAGGGTCGGACAGATACGCAGTATTTT.